A single sample is the source of the 11 T cell receptor beta chains below, sequenced in a study of blood T cell repertoires in COVID-19. The method was immunoSEQ multiplex PCR; TCRdb's version includes in-frame clones alone and lacks a portion of them. The sample consists of under 60,000 clones, about nine tenths of them appearing once. What was sequenced was peripheral blood. The source of these receptors is a human donor with acute or convalescent COVID-19. The donor label of this sample is uncertain.

The V call is TRBV2, the J call TRBJ1-2; 7 positions match TRBD1. CDR3 length: 14 amino acids. Germline lookup yields CDR1 SNHLY and CDR2 FYNNEI. Trimming removed 8 bases from V and 8 bases from J; junction bases left unmatched: 14. Here the CDR3 DNA reads TGTGCCAGCGAAGCTCAGGGGGGATTTGGGGGCTACACCTTC. Translated, it gives CASEAQGGFGGYTF. Full variable domain (rest looked up from reference TRBV2 and TRBJ1-2): EPEVTQTPSHQVTQMGQEVILRCVPISNHLYFYWYRQILGQKVEFLVSFYNNEISEKSEIFDDQFSVERPDGSNFTLKIRSTKLEDSAMYFCASEAQGGFGGYTFGSGTRLTVV.

The V and J genes are TRBV14 and TRBJ2-5; possibly TRBD2 for D (6 bases). This CDR3 is built from 16 residues. V shed 3 bases and J shed 5 bases, with 19 bases lying between them. Germline assignment: CDR1 SGHDN and CDR2 FVKESK. This chain's CDR3 is CASSQGLASRGETQYF. For the CDR3, the DNA is TGTGCCAGCAGCCAGGGCCTAGCGTCCCGGGGGGAGACCCAGTACTTC.

The rearrangement links TRBV10-3 to TRBJ1-1; 7 nucleotides match TRBD1. The CDR3 consists of 13 residues. J lost 7 bases, V lost 0 bases, and 2 bases had no gene match. Germline assignment: CDR1 ENHRY and CDR2 SYGVKD. The CDR3 is CAISESRGLEAFF. The DNA of the CDR3 is TGTGCCATCAGTGAGTCAAGGGGGCTTGAAGCTTTCTTT.

The J gene is TRBJ2-3, the V gene TRBV7-2; TRBD2 aligns across 10 bases. Germline CDR1 is SGHTA and CDR2 is FQGNSA. The CDR3 consists of 15 residues. Germline trimming cut 2 bases from V and 7 bases from J; bases unmatched to any gene: 6. In DNA form, the CDR3 reads TGTGCCAGCAGCTTATTCCTAGCGGGAGCAAATACGCAGTATTTT. Protein: CASSLFLAGANTQYF.

The chain joins TRBV27 to TRBJ2-1; weak D call: TRBD2 (6 bases). The CDR3 sequence is 17 residues long. Germline CDR1 is MNHEY and CDR2 is SMNVEV (reference sequence). The V end lost 5 bases, the J end lost 1 base, and 18 bases lay between the germline ends. This chain's CDR3 is CASSKLAETGSYNEQFF. CDR3 nucleotides: TGTGCCAGCAGTAAACTAGCCGAGACGGGGTCCTACAATGAGCAGTTCTTC.

The sample holds one count of this clone. The chain employs TRBV6-5 and TRBJ2-7; 9 bases line up with TRBD1. With V trimmed by 4 bases and J by 0 bases, 4 bases remained unmatched. CDR3 length: 15 residues. CDR1 is MNHEY, CDR2 SVGAGI, per germline. CDR3 coding DNA: TGTGCCAGCAGTTTTGACAGGGGGAGCTCCTACGAGCAGTACTTC. Protein product: CASSFDRGSSYEQYF.

The rearrangement uses TRBV5-5 and TRBJ1-1, with 7 positions matching TRBD1. This CDR3 contains 15 residues. V gave up 2 bases and J gave up 1 base; unmatched junction bases: 5. Germline CDR1 reads SGHKS; CDR2 reads YYEKEE (reference sequence). The CDR3: CASSFEDRRNTEAFF. For the CDR3, the DNA is TGTGCCAGCAGCTTCGAGGACAGGAGGAACACTGAAGCTTTCTTT.

As DNA, the CDR3 is TGTGCCAGCAGTTTATCAAGCGCAGATACGCAGTATTTT. It codes for CASSLSSADTQYF. V is TRBV28 and J is TRBJ2-3; D not resolved. Per the germline V gene, CDR1 is MDHEN and CDR2 is SYDVKM. The germline V and J ends were trimmed by 1 base and 4 bases, with 6 bases remaining between them. The CDR3 covers 13 residues.

V gene TRBV10-3 combines with J gene TRBJ1-6, with D uncertain. CDR3 length: 13 residues. Germline lookup yields CDR1 ENHRY and CDR2 SYGVKD. V shed 3 bases and J shed 7 bases, with 7 bases lying between them. This CDR3 reads CAISDLVNSPLHF. CDR3 sequence (DNA): TGTGCCATCAGTGACCTTGTAAATTCACCCCTCCACTTT.

V usage is TRBV4-1 and J usage is TRBJ2-1; 8 bases are a match to TRBD1. Trimming at V came to 1 base and at J to 6 bases, leaving 11 bases not matched to a gene. The CDR3 runs to 17 residues. Germline V CDR1 and CDR2: MGHRA, YSYEKL. The CDR3, as DNA: TGCGCCAGCAGCCAAGCCTTTACAGGGGGTTGGGTCAATGAGCAGTTCTTC. Amino acid sequence: CASSQAFTGGWVNEQFF.

The chain carries TRBV7-8 and TRBJ2-7, with D perhaps TRBD1 (6 bases). The CDR3 contains 15 residues. Germline V CDR1 and CDR2: SGHVS, FQNEAQ. The ends were cut back, 0 bases at V and 2 bases at J, with 11 bases in the middle. The CDR3 sequence: CASSLAWDKTYEQYF. CDR3 coding DNA: TGTGCCAGCAGCTTAGCGTGGGACAAAACCTACGAGCAGTACTTC.